The table lists the clone carrying this TCR beta chain with a few counts. Trimming cost V 5 bases and J 11 bases; bases outside gene matches: 10. The germline V gene encodes CDR1 SGDLS and CDR2 YYNGEE. The CDR3 sequence is 13 residues long. This specimen belongs to a study of blood T cell repertoires in COVID-19. The participants were between about 18 and 95 years old and came from under 25 US areas. This table comes from immunoSEQ multiplex PCR, and its TCRdb copy is limited to in-frame clones, with some not included. This table has about 210,000 clones, 80% to 85% appearing once. Sequencing was done on a sample of PBMCs or T cells enriched from blood (not recorded which). The receptor's source is a woman aged 50 to 60 with acute COVID-19. The chain has TRBV9 and TRBJ2-1; 7 nucleotides line up with TRBD1. The CDR3 sequence is CASSGDRGDQQFF. The CDR3 DNA is TGTGCCAGCAGTGGGGACAGAGGGGACCAGCAGTTCTTC.